Listed here is a single TCR beta chain. Unmatched junction bases numbered 11, after V lost 7 bases and J lost 0 bases. The V gene's germline CDR1 is SQVTM and CDR2 ANQGSEA. The CDR3 has 17 amino acids. The data belong to a study of CD8 T cells in Susac syndrome. After extraction with the RNeasy kit, about 0.5 to 1 ug of the RNA was reverse transcribed using random hexamers. A multiplex approach, immunoSEQ multiplex PCR, amplified TCR beta CDR3 across 54 Vbeta and 13 Jbeta. TCRdb analysed the immunoSEQ multiplex PCR reads with MiXCR anew, one entry per CDR3 protein. The sample includes more than 200,000 distinct CDR3 sequences, 92% of them seen just once.

This chain links TRBV29-1 with TRBJ2-3; 12 bases fit TRBD1. The TCR originated in a human donor with multiple sclerosis. The sequenced sample consisted of CD8+ T cells from PBMCs. The CDR3 DNA follows: TGCAGCGACTTCGGGACAGGGGGCAAACCTAGCACAGATACGCAGTATTTT. Translated, it gives CSDFGTGGKPSTDTQYF.